Presented here are 20 T cell receptor beta chains from one specimen sequenced in a study of blood T cells in healthy people across ages. Together with a sample-barcoded 5' primer, a J-beta primer mix was included in a second PCR lasting about 7 to 12 cycles. TCRdb reprocessed the 5' RACE reads with MiXCR, giving one entry per CDR3 protein. The data hold approximately 820,000 distinct CDR3 sequences, with approximately 48% observed a single time. The sample comprised blood. The receptors shown here come from a man aged 55-75 years in good health.

This clonotype was seen many times. V gene TRBV20-1 combines with J gene TRBJ1-2; D is undetermined. This CDR3 is 15 amino acids long. V lost 3 bases, J lost 4 bases, and 18 bases lay in between. Germline assignment: CDR1 DFQATT and CDR2 SNEGSKA (reference sequence). CDR3 region: CSASRPGMESYGYTF. DNA for the CDR3: TGCAGTGCTAGCCGTCCGGGGATGGAGAGCTATGGCTACACCTTC.

This clonotype has a handful of counts. The rearrangement links TRBV12-3 or TRBV12-4 to TRBJ2-2; D gene ambiguous. Trimming cost V 3 bases and J 6 bases, with 2 bases left between them. The CDR3 length is 11 residues. CDR3 sequence reads: CASSFAGELFF. For the CDR3, the DNA is TGTGCCAGCAGTTTCGCCGGGGAGCTGTTTTTT.

This clonotype was counted ten times or more. This sequence joins TRBV4-3 and TRBJ2-1, with a weak D call TRBD2 (6 bases). Trimming removed 0 bases from V and 10 bases from J, with 7 bases in between. CDR1 is LGHNA and CDR2 is YSLEER in the germline V gene. The CDR3 consists of 12 residues. CDR3 DNA: TGCGCCAGCAGCCAAGAGGGAGGCGAGCAGTTCTTC. This gives the protein CASSQEGGEQFF.

The chain links TRBV20-1 to TRBJ2-7, with 7 bases identical to TRBD2. Germline CDR1 reads DFQATT; CDR2 reads SNEGSKA (reference sequence). The CDR3 covers 14 residues. Trimming took 5 bases from V and 4 from J; bases not matched to a gene: 11. CDR3 sequence (DNA): TGCAGTGCTCAGGCCGCTGCCGGGGGGTACGAGCAGTACTTC. Translating gives CSAQAAAGGYEQYF.

A few counts support this clonotype. The chain combines TRBV20-1 with TRBJ1-4; 8 bases line up with TRBD1. Trimming at V came to 4 bases and at J to 7 bases, leaving 8 bases not matched to a gene. In germline, CDR1 is DFQATT, CDR2 SNEGSKA (reference sequence). The CDR3 has 14 residues. The CDR3 sequence: CSATPGQAAEKLFF. As DNA, the CDR3 is TGCAGTGCTACCCCGGGACAGGCCGCTGAAAAACTGTTTTTT.

The V and J genes are TRBV7-9 and TRBJ2-7; D might be TRBD1 (6 bases). CDR1 is SEHNR and CDR2 is FQNEAQ in the germline V gene (reference sequence). Trimming stripped 0 bases from V and 3 bases from J, with 12 bases between. This CDR3 comprises 15 residues. The CDR3 protein is CASSLAETGNYEQYF. The CDR3 coding sequence is TGTGCCAGCAGCTTAGCTGAGACAGGCAACTACGAGCAGTACTTC.

V usage is TRBV24-1 and J usage is TRBJ2-3, with no clear D. Germline loops: CDR1 KGHDR, CDR2 SFDVKD. V was cut by 7 bases and J by 4 bases, with 23 bases left in between. There are 17 residues in the CDR3. In DNA, the CDR3 is TGTGCCACCAGCCGAAGAACAGACCGCAGGAAGGCAGATACGCAGTATTTT. Amino acid sequence: CATSRRTDRRKADTQYF.

This clonotype has only a few counts. The chain uses TRBV3-1 and TRBJ1-2; no clear D gene. CDR1 is LGHDT and CDR2 is YNNKEL in the germline V gene (reference sequence). This CDR3 is 16 amino acids long. V was cut by 0 bases and J by 4 bases, with 15 bases left in between. CDR3 sequence reads: CASSQEAGAPGYGYTF. CDR3 nucleotide sequence: TGTGCCAGCAGCCAAGAGGCCGGTGCCCCGGGCTATGGCTACACCTTC.

This CDR3 is CASSLAPATYNEQFF. CDR3 bases: TGTGCCAGCAGCTTAGCCCCCGCTACCTACAATGAGCAGTTCTTC. This chain uses TRBV7-2 with TRBJ2-1; D is uncertain. V lost 0 bases and J 2 bases, leaving 8 bases between the germline ends. The CDR3 runs to 15 residues. CDR1 is SGHTA, CDR2 FQGNSA, per germline.

This clonotype occurred a few times. A much larger clone is a single base away; this may be a read error. The V gene is TRBV29-1, the J gene TRBJ2-7; D may correspond to TRBD1 or TRBD2 (5 bases each). The germline CDR1 and CDR2 sequences are SQVTM and ANQGSEA. V gave up 6 bases and J gave up 6 bases, with 12 bases separating them. The CDR3 runs to 11 residues. The CDR3 sequence: CSVGESGEQYF. Here the CDR3 DNA reads TGCAGCGTGGGGGAGTCGGGCGAGCAGTACTTC.

This clonotype has at least ten counts. The J gene is TRBJ2-7, the V gene TRBV4-3; D gene unclear. V shed 2 bases and J shed 6 bases, with 11 bases lying between them. Germline V gene data show CDR1 as LGHNA and CDR2 as YSLEER. This CDR3 is built from 13 residues. The CDR3 DNA is TGCGCCAGCAGCCAACGGCGTGGCGGCGAGCAGTACTTC. The encoded protein is CASSQRRGGEQYF.

This clonotype was detected only a few times. The J gene is TRBJ2-7, the V gene TRBV18; 10 positions match TRBD2. The CDR3 has 15 amino acids. The J segment lost 3 bases and the V segment lost 4 bases, leaving 6 bases of the junction unmatched. Germline CDR1 KGHSH, CDR2 LQKENI. In DNA form, the CDR3 reads TGTGCCAGCTCACTTAGCGGGGGGCTCAGCTACGAGCAGTACTTC. Its protein is CASSLSGGLSYEQYF.

This clonotype has only a few counts. The CDR3 bases are TGTGCCAGCAGCTCAGTTCCTACAATTAGCACAGATACGCAGTATTTT. Protein: CASSSVPTISTDTQYF. V gene TRBV5-6 combines with J gene TRBJ2-3; D is uncertain. The V gene's germline CDR1 is SGHDT and CDR2 YYEEEE. V was clipped by 3 bases and J by 0 bases, with 14 bases between them. The CDR3 has 16 amino acids.

The chain links TRBV7-2 to TRBJ1-1; a possible D gene is TRBD1 (6 bases). CDR1 and CDR2 (germline): SGHTA, FQGNSA. The CDR3 loop spans 17 amino acids. Trimming took off 1 base at V and 0 bases at J, with 15 bases between the two ends. The DNA for the CDR3 is TGTGCCAGCAGCTTAGTGGATGGGGCAGGGGTGAACACTGAAGCTTTCTTT. It is translated as CASSLVDGAGVNTEAFF.

The chain carries TRBV12-3 or TRBV12-4 and TRBJ2-2; D not resolved. The CDR3 sequence is 13 residues long. V dropped 9 bases and J dropped 1 base, with 9 bases sitting between them. The CDR3 loop is CARHHRNTGELFF. The CDR3 DNA sequence: TGTGCCAGACATCACAGGAACACCGGGGAGCTGTTTTTT.

This chain uses TRBV4-1 with TRBJ2-7, with no clear D. The CDR3 totals 13 residues. V gave up 1 base and J gave up 2 bases, with 6 bases separating them. The germline V gene has CDR1 MGHRA and CDR2 YSYEKL. For the CDR3, the DNA is TGCGCCAGCAGCCAAGGTAGCCCCTACGAGCAGTACTTC. Amino acid sequence: CASSQGSPYEQYF.

This sequence joins TRBV4-2 and TRBJ2-3; TRBD2 agrees at 12 bases. The CDR3 has 21 amino acids. J was trimmed by 2 bases and V by 0 bases; bases with no gene match: 15. The germline gives CDR1 LGHNA, CDR2 YNFKEQ. CDR3 in amino acids: CASSQDHGSSGGAGVTDTQYF. CDR3 DNA sequence: TGTGCCAGCAGCCAAGACCACGGATCTAGCGGGGGGGCCGGGGTCACAGATACGCAGTATTTT.

This chain connects TRBV7-8 to TRBJ2-5; TRBD2 matches at 9 bases. TRBJ2-7 matches the DNA end more closely, so the J call is doubtful. The CDR3 runs 14 residues. Germline V gene sequence: CDR1 SGHVS, CDR2 FQNEAQ. As DNA, the CDR3 is TGTGCCAGCAGCTTAGTAGCGGGAGAGTACGAGCAGTACTTC. It specifies CASSLVAGEYEQYF.

This clonotype was seen more than once but under ten times. The rearrangement joins TRBV6-2 or TRBV6-3 to TRBJ2-4; tentatively, D is TRBD2 (5 bases). Germline V gene sequence: CDR1 MNHEY, CDR2 SVGEGT. This CDR3 contains 14 residues. V lost 8 bases, J lost 2 bases, and 13 bases lay in between. DNA of the CDR3: TGTGCCAGCCTCGCGAGGGCCTCCAAAAACATTCAGTACTTC. Protein: CASLARASKNIQYF.

Details on this clonotype: A read error is possible here, since a much larger clone lies one base away. The V and J genes are TRBV25-1 and TRBJ2-7, with TRBD1 as a possible D gene (5 bases). The CDR3 loop spans 14 amino acids. V was trimmed by 2 bases and J by 5 bases, leaving 13 bases between them. Germline-derived CDR1 and CDR2 are MGHDK and SYGVNS. CDR3 loop: CASSEPQGSHEQYF. DNA of the CDR3: TGTGCCAGCAGTGAACCCCAGGGTTCCCACGAGCAGTACTTC.